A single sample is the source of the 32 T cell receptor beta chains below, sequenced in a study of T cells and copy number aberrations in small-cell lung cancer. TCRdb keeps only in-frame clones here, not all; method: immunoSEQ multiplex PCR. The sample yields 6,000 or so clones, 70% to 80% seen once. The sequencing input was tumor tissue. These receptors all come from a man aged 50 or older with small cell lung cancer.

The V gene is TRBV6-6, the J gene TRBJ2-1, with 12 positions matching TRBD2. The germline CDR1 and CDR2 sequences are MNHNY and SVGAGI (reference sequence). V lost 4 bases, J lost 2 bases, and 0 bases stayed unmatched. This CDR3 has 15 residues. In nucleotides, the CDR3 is TGTGCCAGCAGTTGGACTAGCGGGACCTACAATGAGCAGTTCTTC. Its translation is CASSWTSGTYNEQFF.

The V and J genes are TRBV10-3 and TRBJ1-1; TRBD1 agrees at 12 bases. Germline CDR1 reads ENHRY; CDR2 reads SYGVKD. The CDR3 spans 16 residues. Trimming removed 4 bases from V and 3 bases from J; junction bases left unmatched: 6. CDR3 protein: CAISAGQGAGDTEAFF. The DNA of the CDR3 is TGTGCCATCAGTGCGGGACAGGGGGCCGGTGACACTGAAGCTTTCTTT.

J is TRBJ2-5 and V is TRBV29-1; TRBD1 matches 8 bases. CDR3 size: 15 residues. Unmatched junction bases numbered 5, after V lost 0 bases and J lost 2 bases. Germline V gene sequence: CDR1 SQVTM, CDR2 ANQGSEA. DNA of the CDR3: TGCAGCGTTGAAGATCCAAACAGGGGGCAAGAGACCCAGTACTTC. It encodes CSVEDPNRGQETQYF.

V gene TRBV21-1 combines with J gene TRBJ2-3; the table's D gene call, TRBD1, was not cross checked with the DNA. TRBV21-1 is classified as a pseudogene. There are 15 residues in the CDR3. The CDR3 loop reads CASSKGTGCTDTQYF. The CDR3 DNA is TGTGCCAGCAGCAAAGGGACAGGGTGCACAGATACGCAGTATTTT.

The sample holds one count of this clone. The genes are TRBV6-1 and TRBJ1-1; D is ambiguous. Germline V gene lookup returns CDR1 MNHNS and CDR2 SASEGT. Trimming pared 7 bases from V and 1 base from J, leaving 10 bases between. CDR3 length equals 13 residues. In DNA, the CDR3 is TGTGCCAGCAAGGAACTAAGGAACACTGAAGCTTTCTTT. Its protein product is CASKELRNTEAFF.

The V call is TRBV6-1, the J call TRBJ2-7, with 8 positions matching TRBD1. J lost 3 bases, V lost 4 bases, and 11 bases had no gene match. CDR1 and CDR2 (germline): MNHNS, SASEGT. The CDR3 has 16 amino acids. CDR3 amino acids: CASSVNGQGRIYEQYF. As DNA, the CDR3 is TGTGCCAGCAGTGTCAACGGACAGGGTCGGATCTACGAGCAGTACTTC.

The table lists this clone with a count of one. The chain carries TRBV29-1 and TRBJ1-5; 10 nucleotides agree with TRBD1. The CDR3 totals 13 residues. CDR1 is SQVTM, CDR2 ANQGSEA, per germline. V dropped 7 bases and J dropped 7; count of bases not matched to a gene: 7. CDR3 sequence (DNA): TGCAGCGCCTCAGGACAGGGGGGGCAGCCCCAGCATTTT. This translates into CSASGQGGQPQHF.

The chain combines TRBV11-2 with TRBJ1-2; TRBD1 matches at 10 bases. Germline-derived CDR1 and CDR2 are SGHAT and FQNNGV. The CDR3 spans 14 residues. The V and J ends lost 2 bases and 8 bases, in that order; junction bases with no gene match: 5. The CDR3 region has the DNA TGTGCCAGCAGCTTAAGGGACAGGGGACGCGGCTACACCTTC. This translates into CASSLRDRGRGYTF. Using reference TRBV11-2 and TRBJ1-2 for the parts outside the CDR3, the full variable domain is EAGVAQSPRYKIIEKRQSVAFWCNPISGHATLYWYQQILGQGPKLLIQFQNNGVVDDSQLPKDRFSAERLKGVDSTLKIQPAKLEDSAVYLCASSLRDRGRGYTFGSGTRLTVV.

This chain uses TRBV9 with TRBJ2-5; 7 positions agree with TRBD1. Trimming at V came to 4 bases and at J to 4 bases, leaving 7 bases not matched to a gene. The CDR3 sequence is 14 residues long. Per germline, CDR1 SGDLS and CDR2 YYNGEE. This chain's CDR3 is CASSPWDSTETQYF. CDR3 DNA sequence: TGTGCCAGCAGCCCATGGGACAGTACAGAGACCCAGTACTTC.

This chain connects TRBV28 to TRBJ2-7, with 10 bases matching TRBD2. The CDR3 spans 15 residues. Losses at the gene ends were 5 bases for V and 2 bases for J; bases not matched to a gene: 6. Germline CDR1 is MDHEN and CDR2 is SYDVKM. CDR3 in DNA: TGTGCCAGCAGTCGTGGACTAGCGGTCCCCTACGAGCAGTACTTC. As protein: CASSRGLAVPYEQYF.

The CDR3 sequence is CASSGFVAASYNEQFF. CDR3 DNA: TGTGCCAGCAGCGGCTTTGTGGCGGCCTCCTACAATGAGCAGTTCTTC. The chain recombines TRBV5-4 with TRBJ2-1; D not certain. Trimming stripped 4 bases from V and 0 bases from J, with 14 bases between. This CDR3 spans 16 amino acids. The V gene's germline CDR1 is SGHNT and CDR2 YYREEE (reference sequence).

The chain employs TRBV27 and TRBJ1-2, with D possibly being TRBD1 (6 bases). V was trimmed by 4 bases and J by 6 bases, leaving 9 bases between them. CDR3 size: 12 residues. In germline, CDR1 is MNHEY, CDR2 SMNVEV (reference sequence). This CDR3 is CASSYSGDGYTF. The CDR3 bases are TGTGCCAGCAGTTACTCAGGGGATGGCTACACCTTC.

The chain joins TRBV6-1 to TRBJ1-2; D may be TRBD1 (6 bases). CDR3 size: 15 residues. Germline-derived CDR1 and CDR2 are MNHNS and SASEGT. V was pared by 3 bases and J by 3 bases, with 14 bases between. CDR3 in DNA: TGTGCCAGCAGTGACTTAACAGGGTTTCACTATGGCTACACCTTC. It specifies CASSDLTGFHYGYTF.

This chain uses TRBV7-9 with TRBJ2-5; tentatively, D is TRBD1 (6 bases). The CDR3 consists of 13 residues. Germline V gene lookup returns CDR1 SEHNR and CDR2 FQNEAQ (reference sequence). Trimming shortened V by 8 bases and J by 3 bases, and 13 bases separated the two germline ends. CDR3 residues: CASPLGGEETQYF. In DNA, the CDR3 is TGTGCCAGCCCCCTAGGGGGAGAAGAGACCCAGTACTTC. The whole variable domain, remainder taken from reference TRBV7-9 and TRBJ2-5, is DTGVSQNPRHKITKRGQNVTFRCDPISEHNRLYWYRQTLGQGPEFLTYFQNEAQLEKSRLLSDRFSAERPKGSFSTLEIQRTEQGDSAMYLCASPLGGEETQYFGPGTRLLVL.

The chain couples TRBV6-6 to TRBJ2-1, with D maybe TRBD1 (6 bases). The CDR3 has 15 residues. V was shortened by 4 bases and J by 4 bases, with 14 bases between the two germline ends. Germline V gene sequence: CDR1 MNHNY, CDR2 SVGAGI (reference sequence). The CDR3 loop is CASSSGQRAYNEQFF. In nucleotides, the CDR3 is TGTGCCAGCAGTTCCGGACAGAGAGCATACAATGAGCAGTTCTTC.

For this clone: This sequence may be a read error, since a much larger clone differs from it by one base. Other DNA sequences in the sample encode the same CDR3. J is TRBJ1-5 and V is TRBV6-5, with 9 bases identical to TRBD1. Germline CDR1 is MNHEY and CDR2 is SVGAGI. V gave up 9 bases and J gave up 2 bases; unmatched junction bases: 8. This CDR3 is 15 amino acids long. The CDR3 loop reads CASSRTGVGNQPQHF. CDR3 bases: TGTGCCAGTAGCAGGACAGGGGTGGGCAATCAGCCCCAGCATTTT.

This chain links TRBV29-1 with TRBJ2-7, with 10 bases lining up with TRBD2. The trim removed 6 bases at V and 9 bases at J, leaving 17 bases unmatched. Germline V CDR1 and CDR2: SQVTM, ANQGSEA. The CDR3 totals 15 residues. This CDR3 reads CSVTLLGLAGVGQYF. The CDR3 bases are TGCAGCGTAACTCTTTTGGGGCTAGCGGGAGTCGGGCAGTACTTC.

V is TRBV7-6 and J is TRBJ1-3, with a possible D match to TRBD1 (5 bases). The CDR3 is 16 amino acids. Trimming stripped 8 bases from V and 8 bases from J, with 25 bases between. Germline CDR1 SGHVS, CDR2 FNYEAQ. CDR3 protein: CASSITATAGGDTIYF. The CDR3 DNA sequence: TGTGCCAGCTCAATTACGGCCACAGCGGGGGGAGACACCATATATTTT. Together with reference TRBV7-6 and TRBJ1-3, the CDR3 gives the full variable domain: GAGVSQSPRYKVTKRGQDVALRCDPISGHVSLYWYRQALGQGPEFLTYFNYEAQQDKSGLPNDRFSAERPEGSISTLTIQRTEQRDSAMYRCASSITATAGGDTIYFGEGSWLTVV.

This chain's CDR3 is CASRPGDVTGELFF. The CDR3 DNA follows: TGTGCCAGCAGGCCTGGGGATGTCACCGGGGAGCTGTTTTTT. The chain combines TRBV6-1 with TRBJ2-2, with D uncertain. The CDR3 sequence is 14 residues long. CDR1 MNHNS and CDR2 SASEGT come from the germline V gene. V was trimmed by 6 bases and J by 4 bases, leaving 12 bases between them.

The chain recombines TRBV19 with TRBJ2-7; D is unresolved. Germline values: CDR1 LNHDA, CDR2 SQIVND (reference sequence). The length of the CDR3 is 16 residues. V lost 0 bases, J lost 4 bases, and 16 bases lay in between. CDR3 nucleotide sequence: TGTGCCAGTAGTATAGATCGGGCAACGGGTTTGTACGAGCAGTACTTC. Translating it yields CASSIDRATGLYEQYF.

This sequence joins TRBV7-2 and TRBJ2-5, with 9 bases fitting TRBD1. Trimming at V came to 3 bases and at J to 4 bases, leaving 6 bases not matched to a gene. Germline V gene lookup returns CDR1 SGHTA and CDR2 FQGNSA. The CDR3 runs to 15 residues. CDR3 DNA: TGTGCCAGCAGCTTCTACAGGGGGCGCTCAGAGACCCAGTACTTC. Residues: CASSFYRGRSETQYF.

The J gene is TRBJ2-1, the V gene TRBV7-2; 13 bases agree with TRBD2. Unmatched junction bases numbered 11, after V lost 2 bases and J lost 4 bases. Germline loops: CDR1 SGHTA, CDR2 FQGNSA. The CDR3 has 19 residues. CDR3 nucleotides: TGTGCCAGCAGCTTAATCGGAACTGTGACTAGCGGGAGGTACAATGAGCAGTTCTTC. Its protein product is CASSLIGTVTSGRYNEQFF.

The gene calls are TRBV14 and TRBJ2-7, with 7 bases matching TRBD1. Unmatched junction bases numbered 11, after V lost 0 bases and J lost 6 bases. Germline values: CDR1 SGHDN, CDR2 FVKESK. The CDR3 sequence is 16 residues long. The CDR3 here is CASSQETDRFSGEQYF. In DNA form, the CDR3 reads TGTGCCAGCAGCCAAGAGACGGACAGGTTCTCTGGCGAGCAGTACTTC.

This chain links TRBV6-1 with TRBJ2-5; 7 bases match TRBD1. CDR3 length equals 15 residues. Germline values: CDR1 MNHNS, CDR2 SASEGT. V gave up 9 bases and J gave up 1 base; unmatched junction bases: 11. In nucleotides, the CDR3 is TGTGCCAGTACTAAACAGGGGACAATCCAAGAGACCCAGTACTTC. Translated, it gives CASTKQGTIQETQYF.

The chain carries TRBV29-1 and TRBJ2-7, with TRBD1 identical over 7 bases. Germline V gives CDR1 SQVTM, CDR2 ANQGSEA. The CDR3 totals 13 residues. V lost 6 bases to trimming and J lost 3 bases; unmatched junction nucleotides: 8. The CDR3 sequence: CSVARDRGYEQYF. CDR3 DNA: TGCAGCGTGGCCCGGGACAGAGGCTACGAGCAGTACTTC.

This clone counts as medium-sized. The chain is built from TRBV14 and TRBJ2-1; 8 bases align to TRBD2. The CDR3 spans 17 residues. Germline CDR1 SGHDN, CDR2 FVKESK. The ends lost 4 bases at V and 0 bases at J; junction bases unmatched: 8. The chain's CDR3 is CASSRATSAGSYNEQFF. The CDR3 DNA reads TGTGCCAGCAGCCGAGCGACTAGCGCCGGCTCCTACAATGAGCAGTTCTTC.

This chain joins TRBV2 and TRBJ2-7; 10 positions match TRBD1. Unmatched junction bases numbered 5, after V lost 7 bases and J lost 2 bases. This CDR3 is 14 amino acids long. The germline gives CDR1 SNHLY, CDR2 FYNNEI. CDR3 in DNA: TGTGCCAGCACCGAGACAGGGGGCGCCTACGAGCAGTACTTC. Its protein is CASTETGGAYEQYF.

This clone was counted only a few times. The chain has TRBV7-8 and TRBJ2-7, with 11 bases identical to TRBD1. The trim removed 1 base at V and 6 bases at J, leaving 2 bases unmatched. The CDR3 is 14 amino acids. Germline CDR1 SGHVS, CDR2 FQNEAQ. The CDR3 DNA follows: TGTGCCAGCAGCTTAGGGGACAGGGGGGGCGAGCAGTACTTC. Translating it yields CASSLGDRGGEQYF.

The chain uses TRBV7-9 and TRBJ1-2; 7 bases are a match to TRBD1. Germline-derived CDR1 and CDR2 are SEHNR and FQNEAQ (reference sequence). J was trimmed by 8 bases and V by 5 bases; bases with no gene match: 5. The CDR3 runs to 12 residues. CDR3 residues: CASSRDREGYTF. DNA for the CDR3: TGTGCCAGCAGCCGCGACAGGGAGGGCTACACCTTC.

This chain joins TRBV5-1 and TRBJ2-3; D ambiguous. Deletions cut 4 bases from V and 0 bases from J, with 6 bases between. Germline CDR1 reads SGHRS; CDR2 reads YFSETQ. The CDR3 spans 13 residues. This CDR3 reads CASSVPSTDTQYF. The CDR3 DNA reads TGCGCCAGCAGCGTTCCTAGCACAGATACGCAGTATTTT.

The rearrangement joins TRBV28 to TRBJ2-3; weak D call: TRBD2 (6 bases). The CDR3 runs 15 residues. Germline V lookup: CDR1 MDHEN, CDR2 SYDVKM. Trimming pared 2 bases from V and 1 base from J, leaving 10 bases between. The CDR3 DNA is TGTGCCAGCAGTTTAGGAGGGACGGGCACAGATACGCAGTATTTT. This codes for CASSLGGTGTDTQYF. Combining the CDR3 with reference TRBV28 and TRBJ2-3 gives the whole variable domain DVKVTQSSRYLVKRTGEKVFLECVQDMDHENMFWYRQDPGLGLRLIYFSYDVKMKEKGDIPEGYSVSREKKERFSLILESASTNQTSMYLCASSLGGTGTDTQYFGPGTRLTVL.

As DNA, the CDR3 is TGTGCCAGCAGGACTTCCGGGACTCCAGCCTACGAGCAGTACTTC. Protein product: CASRTSGTPAYEQYF. V and J are TRBV28 and TRBJ2-7, with D tentatively TRBD2 (6 bases). The V and J ends lost 6 bases and 2 bases respectively, with 17 bases between them. The CDR3 is 15 amino acids. Germline-derived CDR1 and CDR2 are MDHEN and SYDVKM.